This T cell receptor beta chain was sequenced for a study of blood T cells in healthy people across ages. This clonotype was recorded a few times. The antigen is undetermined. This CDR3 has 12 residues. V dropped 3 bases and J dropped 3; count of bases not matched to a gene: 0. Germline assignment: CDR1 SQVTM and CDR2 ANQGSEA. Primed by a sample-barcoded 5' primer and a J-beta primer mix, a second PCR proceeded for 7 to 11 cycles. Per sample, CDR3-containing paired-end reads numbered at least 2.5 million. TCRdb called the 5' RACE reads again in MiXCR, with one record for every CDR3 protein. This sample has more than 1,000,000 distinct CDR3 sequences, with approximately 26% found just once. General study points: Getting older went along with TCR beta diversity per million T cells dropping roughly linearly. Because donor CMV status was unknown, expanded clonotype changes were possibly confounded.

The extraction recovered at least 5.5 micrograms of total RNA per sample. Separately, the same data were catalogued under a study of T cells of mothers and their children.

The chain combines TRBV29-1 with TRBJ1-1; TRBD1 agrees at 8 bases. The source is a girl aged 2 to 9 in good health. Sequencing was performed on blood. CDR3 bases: TGCAGCGTTGACAGGGGGCACACTGAAGCTTTCTTT. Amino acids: CSVDRGHTEAFF.